The present T cell receptor (beta chain) was sequenced within a study of somatic mutations in cytotoxic T cells in rheumatoid arthritis. The wider study: The researchers flow-sorted some T-cell populations stained with V beta antibodies and got nearly 100% purity, and these included V beta1+ cells sequenced for TCRB. Study-wide results and caveats: The slight TRBV07 underrepresentation in rheumatoid arthritis patients was not adjusted for multiple comparisons.

With 8 bases removed from V and 1 base from J, the gap between germline ends came to 11 bases. Germline CDR1 is GTSNPN and CDR2 is SVGIG (reference sequence). This CDR3 is built from 12 residues. Generated by immunoSEQ multiplex PCR, the TCRdb table keeps only in-frame clones and is missing some. The table lists approximately 5,000 clones, roughly 79% of them singletons. In regard to this clone: Its antigen is unidentified.

This rearrangement joins TRBV30 to TRBJ1-1; D gene unclear. The TCR sequence derives from a man aged 65 to 85 with rheumatoid arthritis. The sample comprised CD8+ T cells sorted from blood. As DNA, the CDR3 is TGTGCCGGATCCCCGGGGAACACTGAAGCTTTCTTT. Its protein product is CAGSPGNTEAFF.